Presented here are 29 T cell receptor beta chains from one specimen sequenced in a study of T cell repertoires in cytomegalovirus infection. MiXCR, run by TCRdb on the reads, gives a single entry per CDR3 protein. Of hundreds of thousands of distinct CDR3 sequences in the sample, about 42% were seen once. These receptors' antigens are unknown. This sample comprised cultured PBMCs, obtained from culture after CMV antigen stimulation. These receptors were obtained from a human donor in good health (CMV status not recorded). Some clones in this sample may be carry-over from other donors' samples.

The rearrangement joins TRBV5-5 to TRBJ2-7; 15 bases fit TRBD2. With 6 bases clipped from V and 4 bases from J, the junction kept 5 bases outside the gene matches. The germline V gene has CDR1 SGHKS and CDR2 YYEKEE (reference sequence). The CDR3 is 15 residues long. CDR3 nucleotide sequence: TGTGCCAGCATTACCGGGACTAGCGGGGGGTACGAGCAGTACTTC. It specifies CASITGTSGGYEQYF.

This clonotype appeared many times. The rearrangement uses TRBV7-2 and TRBJ2-2; 12 nucleotides line up with TRBD2. J lost 3 bases, V lost 3 bases, and 2 bases had no gene match. The CDR3 length is 16 residues. CDR1 is SGHTA and CDR2 is FQGNSA in the germline V gene. The CDR3 sequence: CASSFRTSGDTGELFF. In DNA form, the CDR3 reads TGTGCCAGCAGCTTCCGGACTAGCGGGGACACCGGGGAGCTGTTTTTT.

In this sample, this clonotype turned up a few times. V and J are TRBV7-9 and TRBJ2-1; TRBD2 agrees at 11 bases. V was clipped by 2 bases and J by 9 bases; unmatched bases: 9. Looked up from germline, CDR1 is SEHNR and CDR2 is FQNEAQ (reference sequence). The CDR3 is 16 amino acids. CDR3 nucleotide sequence: TGTGCCAGCAGCTTAATTATCACTAGCGGGAGTGGTGAGCAGTTCTTC. Its translation: CASSLIITSGSGEQFF.

The V and J genes are TRBV5-6 and TRBJ2-7, with 7 nucleotides matching TRBD1. The V gene end was trimmed by 4 bases and the J gene end by 3 bases; junction bases not matched to a gene: 7. Germline loops: CDR1 SGHDT, CDR2 YYEEEE. The CDR3 extends over 14 amino acids. The CDR3 DNA reads as TGTGCCAGCAGCGTACCGGGACAGTTCTACGAGCAGTACTTC. Its protein is CASSVPGQFYEQYF. The full variable domain, completed using reference TRBV5-6 and TRBJ2-7, is DAGVTQSPTHLIKTRGQQVTLRCSPKSGHDTVSWYQQALGQGPQFIFQYYEEEERQRGNFPDRFSGHQFPNYSSELNVNALLLGDSALYLCASSVPGQFYEQYFGPGTRLTVT.

V gene TRBV10-3 combines with J gene TRBJ2-3; the D gene is possibly TRBD1 (5 bases). V lost 5 bases and J 1 base, leaving 10 bases between the germline ends. The germline CDR1 and CDR2 sequences are ENHRY and SYGVKD. The length of the CDR3 is 14 residues. CDR3 protein: CAISKGQGTDTQYF. The CDR3 DNA is TGTGCCATCAGTAAGGGGCAGGGCACAGATACGCAGTATTTT.

This rearrangement joins TRBV5-4 to TRBJ1-2, with 12 bases that match TRBD1. Germline CDR1 and CDR2: SGHNT and YYREEE (reference sequence). This CDR3 contains 16 residues. V trimming: 5 bases; J trimming: 7 bases; junction bases outside the gene matches: 12. The CDR3 DNA reads TGTGCCAGCAGGACTCAAGAGGGACAGGGGGCGAGTGGCTACACCTTC. Translating gives CASRTQEGQGASGYTF.

The chain carries TRBV7-2 and TRBJ2-5; the D is unclear. Trimming removed 3 bases at V and 1 base at J, with 15 bases between. Germline loops: CDR1 SGHTA, CDR2 FQGNSA. This CDR3 comprises 16 residues. The CDR3 loop is CASSFLRQTTQETQYF. DNA for the CDR3: TGTGCCAGCAGCTTTCTCCGGCAGACGACCCAAGAGACCCAGTACTTC.

The J gene is TRBJ2-1, the V gene TRBV27; 14 nucleotides agree with TRBD2. The CDR3 contains 16 residues. Germline trimming cut 2 bases from V and 8 bases from J; bases unmatched to any gene: 5. The V gene's germline CDR1 is MNHEY and CDR2 SMNVEV (reference sequence). This CDR3 is CASSLGTSGSWDEQFF. For the CDR3, the DNA is TGTGCCAGCAGTTTAGGGACTAGCGGGAGTTGGGATGAGCAGTTCTTC.

The V gene is TRBV7-2, the J gene TRBJ2-4, with D possibly TRBD1 on 6 matching bases. The CDR3 sequence is 14 residues long. Germline CDR1 is SGHTA and CDR2 is FQGNSA. The V end was cut by 5 bases, the J end by 2 bases, with 10 bases between. The DNA of the CDR3 is TGTGCCAGCAGCCGAGGGGGTACCAAAAACATTCAGTACTTC. It translates to CASSRGGTKNIQYF.

The chain recombines TRBV4-3 with TRBJ2-3; no clear D. Germline V gene sequence: CDR1 LGHNA, CDR2 YSLEER. Trimming took off 0 bases at V and 0 bases at J, with 16 bases between the two ends. CDR3 length: 18 amino acids. The CDR3 bases are TGCGCCAGCAGCCAAGAGACTCCCCGTTTCGGGAGCACAGATACGCAGTATTTT. It is translated as CASSQETPRFGSTDTQYF.

A few counts support this clonotype. The rearrangement joins TRBV11-2 to TRBJ2-1, with 8 bases identical to TRBD2. The CDR3 is made up of 16 amino acids. With V trimmed by 4 bases and J by 3 bases, 8 bases remained unmatched. CDR1 is SGHAT, CDR2 FQNNGV, per germline. In DNA form, the CDR3 reads TGTGCCAGCAGCTCCCTAAGCGGGAGAGGCTACAATGAGCAGTTCTTC. Translation gives CASSSLSGRGYNEQFF.

The V and J genes are TRBV7-2 and TRBJ2-2; 9 nucleotides align to TRBD1. The junction had 3 bases not matched to a gene; V was cut back by 1 base and J by 3 bases. The CDR3 extends over 16 amino acids. CDR1 is SGHTA and CDR2 is FQGNSA in the germline V gene. This chain's CDR3 is CASSLGTGVHTGELFF. The CDR3 DNA reads as TGTGCCAGCAGCTTAGGGACAGGGGTTCACACCGGGGAGCTGTTTTTT.

The sample holds a few counts of this clonotype. The chain links TRBV2 to TRBJ2-5; D possibly corresponds to TRBD1 (5 bases). V was cut by 4 bases and J by 5 bases, with 11 bases left in between. Germline V lookup: CDR1 SNHLY, CDR2 FYNNEI. The CDR3 has 13 residues. CDR3 DNA: TGTGCCAGCAGTGGACAGATAGGCGAGACCCAGTACTTC. Translating it yields CASSGQIGETQYF.

This chain links TRBV5-6 with TRBJ2-7; 8 bases match TRBD2. The CDR3 covers 15 residues. Germline V lookup: CDR1 SGHDT, CDR2 YYEEEE. Trimming cost V 7 bases and J 0 bases; bases outside gene matches: 9. CDR3 sequence: CASGRLARSSYEQYF. The DNA for the CDR3 is TGTGCCAGCGGCCGACTAGCGCGGAGCTCCTACGAGCAGTACTTC. Combining the CDR3 with reference TRBV5-6 and TRBJ2-7 gives the whole variable domain DAGVTQSPTHLIKTRGQQVTLRCSPKSGHDTVSWYQQALGQGPQFIFQYYEEEERQRGNFPDRFSGHQFPNYSSELNVNALLLGDSALYLCASGRLARSSYEQYFGPGTRLTVT.

The chain employs TRBV7-6 and TRBJ2-5, with TRBD2 matching over 8 bases. This CDR3 contains 14 residues. J was trimmed by 5 bases and V by 4 bases; bases with no gene match: 6. Germline CDR1 and CDR2: SGHVS and FNYEAQ. The CDR3: CASSSTSSGETQYF. The CDR3 nucleotides read TGTGCCAGCAGCTCAACTTCTAGCGGGGAGACCCAGTACTTC.

The chain is built from TRBV7-6 and TRBJ2-5; TRBD2 is a possible D gene (6 bases). CDR1 SGHVS and CDR2 FNYEAQ come from the germline V gene. V was shortened by 2 bases and J by 7 bases, with 11 bases between the two germline ends. This CDR3 has 13 amino acids. The CDR3 loop reads CASSLSVEGTQYF. DNA for the CDR3: TGTGCCAGCAGCTTAAGCGTGGAGGGGACCCAGTACTTC.

The V gene is TRBV25-1, the J gene TRBJ2-5; no clear D. V was cut by 4 bases and J by 3 bases, with 12 bases left in between. Germline loops: CDR1 MGHDK, CDR2 SYGVNS. The CDR3 length is 14 residues. CDR3 sequence reads: CASSVPAREETQYF. Here the CDR3 DNA reads TGTGCCAGCAGTGTCCCAGCCCGAGAAGAGACCCAGTACTTC.

V usage is TRBV19 and J usage is TRBJ2-1; D gene ambiguous. V lost 7 bases and J lost 5, with 18 bases in between. Germline V gives CDR1 LNHDA, CDR2 SQIVND (reference sequence). The CDR3 totals 15 residues. The CDR3 nucleotides are TGTGCCAGTACCATTGGGCTCAGTCCCCACAATGAGCAGTTCTTC. Amino acids: CASTIGLSPHNEQFF.

The chain uses TRBV7-2 and TRBJ2-7; the match to TRBD2 covers 11 bases. The CDR3 totals 15 residues. The V and J ends lost 5 bases and 3 bases, in that order; junction bases with no gene match: 6. Germline CDR1 is SGHTA and CDR2 is FQGNSA. The CDR3 loop is CASSVTGTSGYEQYF. In DNA form, the CDR3 reads TGTGCCAGCAGCGTCACCGGGACTAGCGGCTACGAGCAGTACTTC.

This clonotype was seen a handful of times. V is TRBV5-6 and J is TRBJ2-3; a weak D match, TRBD2 (7 bases). The CDR3 sequence is 15 residues long. Germline loops: CDR1 SGHDT, CDR2 YYEEEE. Trimming left V 4 bases short and J 5 bases short, with 17 bases between. CDR3 DNA sequence: TGTGCCAGCAGCCCGGGTGGCGGGGGCAGAGATACGCAGTATTTT. Translated, it gives CASSPGGGGRDTQYF. The entire variable domain, with the rest obtained from reference TRBV5-6 and TRBJ2-3, is as follows: DAGVTQSPTHLIKTRGQQVTLRCSPKSGHDTVSWYQQALGQGPQFIFQYYEEEERQRGNFPDRFSGHQFPNYSSELNVNALLLGDSALYLCASSPGGGGRDTQYFGPGTRLTVL.

There are a few counts of this clonotype. The CDR3: CASKPADSYEQYF. DNA for the CDR3: TGTGCCAGCAAGCCGGCGGACTCCTACGAGCAGTACTTC. The J gene is TRBJ2-7, the V gene TRBV7-2; no clear D. Trimming took 7 bases from V and 0 from J, leaving 10 bases between them. Germline CDR1 SGHTA, CDR2 FQGNSA. CDR3 length equals 13 residues. The complete variable domain, with remaining parts taken from reference TRBV7-2 and TRBJ2-7, reads GAGVSQSPSNKVTEKGKDVELRCDPISGHTALYWYRQSLGQGLEFLIYFQGNSAPDKSGLPSDRFSAERTGGSVSTLTIQRTQQEDSAVYLCASKPADSYEQYFGPGTRLTVT.

The chain is built from TRBV7-8 and TRBJ2-5; 11 bases are a match to TRBD2. V lost 5 bases to trimming and J lost 5 bases; unmatched junction nucleotides: 13. This CDR3 comprises 17 residues. The V gene's germline CDR1 is SGHVS and CDR2 FQNEAQ. CDR3 nucleotides: TGTGCCAGCAGCCTCATTCCGCCGGGACTAGCGGTGGAGACCCAGTACTTC. Amino acids: CASSLIPPGLAVETQYF.

The chain uses TRBV5-4 and TRBJ2-1; D is unresolved. The V end lost 5 bases, the J end lost 8 bases, and 14 bases lay between the germline ends. Germline V lookup: CDR1 SGHNT, CDR2 YYREEE (reference sequence). The CDR3 has 13 residues. CDR3 in DNA: TGTGCCAGCAGGCCCACCAGCGCCCATGAGCAGTTCTTC. Protein product: CASRPTSAHEQFF.

The chain has TRBV7-9 and TRBJ1-3; tentatively, D is TRBD1 (5 bases). The germline CDR1 and CDR2 sequences are SEHNR and FQNEAQ (reference sequence). Trimming shortened V by 1 base and J by 0 bases, and 13 bases separated the two germline ends. The CDR3 covers 17 residues. Here the CDR3 reads CASSLGVGTRSGNTIYF. The CDR3 coding sequence is TGTGCCAGCAGCTTAGGTGTGGGGACCCGCTCTGGAAACACCATATATTTT.

The CDR3 reads CSAQAGGPEETQYF. Written as DNA, the CDR3 is TGCAGTGCCCAAGCGGGGGGGCCGGAAGAGACCCAGTACTTC. The chain links TRBV20-1 to TRBJ2-5; 10 bases are a match to TRBD2. The CDR3 extends over 14 amino acids. Germline V gives CDR1 DFQATT, CDR2 SNEGSKA (reference sequence). Trimming cost V 6 bases and J 3 bases; bases outside gene matches: 7.

This clonotype was seen a handful of times. The rearrangement joins TRBV6-2 or TRBV6-3 to TRBJ2-7; D could derive from TRBD1 or TRBD2 (6 bases each). The CDR3 totals 16 residues. V was cut by 0 bases and J by 2 bases, with 14 bases left in between. Germline loops: CDR1 MNHEY, CDR2 SVGEGT. The CDR3 reads CASSYSKRGETYEQYF. DNA for the CDR3: TGTGCCAGCAGTTACTCGAAAAGGGGGGAGACCTACGAGCAGTACTTC.

Only a few counts were recorded for this clonotype. The chain is built from TRBV7-2 and TRBJ2-5; a weak D match, TRBD2 (5 bases). Trimming stripped 5 bases from V and 9 bases from J, with 16 bases between. Per germline, CDR1 SGHTA and CDR2 FQGNSA. CDR3 size: 13 residues. CDR3 residues: CASSTDLARAQYF. CDR3 sequence (DNA): TGTGCCAGCAGCACAGACCTAGCCCGGGCCCAGTACTTC.

The rearrangement uses TRBV10-3 and TRBJ2-7, with TRBD2 matching 8 bases. CDR1 is ENHRY, CDR2 SYGVKD, per germline. The CDR3 is 13 residues long. V was clipped by 11 bases and J by 0 bases; unmatched bases: 6. The CDR3 sequence: CAATGGTSYEQYF. The CDR3 coding sequence is TGTGCCGCGACGGGGGGGACCTCCTACGAGCAGTACTTC.

This clonotype was seen more than once but under ten times. The CDR3 loop is CASSRGTGDGYTF. The CDR3 DNA reads TGTGCCAGCAGCCGCGGGACAGGGGATGGCTACACCTTC. The genes are TRBV7-9 and TRBJ1-2, with 10 bases aligning to TRBD1. From germline, CDR1 is SEHNR and CDR2 FQNEAQ (reference sequence). The CDR3 is 13 residues long. Unmatched junction bases numbered 3, after V lost 5 bases and J lost 6 bases.